This passage covers 8 T cell receptor beta chains from one sample sequenced in a study of T cells in localized non-small cell lung cancer. Assay: immunoSEQ multiplex PCR; the TCRdb copy retains only in-frame clones and omits some. The data contain 70,000 to 85,000 clones, approximately 84% of them singletons. Source: peripheral blood, taken before any cancer treatment. All receptors come from a female donor aged 60 or older with stage I lung adenocarcinoma.

The J gene is TRBJ2-7, the V gene TRBV19; 11 positions agree with TRBD2. Germline-derived CDR1 and CDR2 are LNHDA and SQIVND (reference sequence). The CDR3 is 17 amino acids. With V trimmed by 6 bases and J by 0 bases, 10 bases remained unmatched. CDR3 sequence: CASSITSGGSLSYEQYF. The DNA of the CDR3 is TGTGCCAGTAGCATTACTAGCGGGGGTTCCCTCTCCTACGAGCAGTACTTC.

The chain recombines TRBV7-3 with TRBJ2-7; perhaps TRBD1 as D (6 bases). The CDR3 runs 14 residues. Germline V gene data show CDR1 as SGHTA and CDR2 as FQGTGA. V dropped 5 bases and J dropped 2 bases, with 13 bases sitting between them. The CDR3 sequence is CASSPNTGTYEQYF. The CDR3 bases are TGTGCCAGCAGCCCAAATACAGGGACCTACGAGCAGTACTTC.

The chain employs TRBV12-5 and TRBJ2-7, with 8 positions matching TRBD2. V shed 9 bases, J shed 4 bases, and the junction held 8 bases outside the gene matches. The CDR3 totals 13 residues. Germline V gene lookup returns CDR1 LGHNT and CDR2 FRNRAP. CDR3 sequence reads: CASGGVAWYEQYF. CDR3 bases: TGTGCTAGCGGGGGGGTGGCTTGGTACGAGCAGTACTTC.

The gene calls are TRBV5-1 and TRBJ2-1; D is perhaps TRBD1 (6 bases). Germline V CDR1 and CDR2: SGHRS, YFSETQ. This CDR3 contains 13 residues. Trimming stripped 0 bases from V and 5 bases from J, with 6 bases between. CDR3 loop: CASSLGQDNEQFF. CDR3 nucleotides: TGCGCCAGCAGCTTGGGACAGGACAATGAGCAGTTCTTC.

This sequence joins TRBV6-5 and TRBJ2-7; D perhaps matches TRBD2 (5 bases). Trimming pared 4 bases from V and 3 bases from J, leaving 7 bases between. Germline lookup yields CDR1 MNHEY and CDR2 SVGAGI. This CDR3 region has 12 residues. DNA for the CDR3: TGTGCCAGCAGTTCCGGACTCTACGAGCAGTACTTC. Its protein is CASSSGLYEQYF.

The chain employs TRBV5-1 and TRBJ2-1, with a possible D match to TRBD1 (6 bases). Germline loops: CDR1 SGHRS, CDR2 YFSETQ. The CDR3 length is 16 residues. The V and J ends lost 1 base and 8 bases respectively, with 19 bases between them. CDR3 sequence (DNA): TGCGCCAGCAGCTTGAGTTTTCAGGGGTTTATGGATGAGCAGTTCTTC. The encoded protein is CASSLSFQGFMDEQFF.

This sequence joins TRBV7-2 and TRBJ2-3; 9 nucleotides line up with TRBD1. Germline CDR1 is SGHTA and CDR2 is FQGNSA. Trimming at V came to 4 bases and at J to 6 bases, leaving 8 bases not matched to a gene. This CDR3 is 15 amino acids long. The CDR3 loop is CASSSQGQGSDTQYF. CDR3 coding DNA: TGTGCCAGCAGCTCTCAGGGACAGGGAAGTGATACGCAGTATTTT.

The chain uses TRBV5-1 and TRBJ2-7; 8 bases map to TRBD1. Germline V gives CDR1 SGHRS, CDR2 YFSETQ. The CDR3 is made up of 15 amino acids. V was pared by 2 bases and J by 5 bases, with 9 bases of the junction left unmatched. The CDR3: CASSFGSGGIHEQYF. CDR3 nucleotides: TGCGCCAGCAGCTTCGGGTCAGGGGGCATTCACGAGCAGTACTTC.